Below, 8 T cell receptor beta chains from the same sample are listed, as sequenced in a study of blood T cell repertoires in COVID-19. Libraries were prepared by immunoSEQ multiplex PCR; TCRdb keeps only in-frame clonotypes and omits some of them. Seen here are approximately 37,000 clones, approximately 88% observed once, and the top ten hold approximately 8.1%. The sample taken for sequencing was peripheral blood. All receptors derive from a woman in her 70s with acute or convalescent COVID-19.

A few counts support this clone. The rearrangement uses TRBV7-9 and TRBJ2-7, with 7 nucleotides matching TRBD1. The ends lost 4 bases at V and 2 bases at J; junction bases unmatched: 8. Germline assignment: CDR1 SEHNR and CDR2 FQNEAQ (reference sequence). The CDR3 runs to 15 residues. The DNA for the CDR3 is TGTGCCAGCAGCTCAAACTCGGGACAGACCTACGAGCAGTACGTC. Translated: CASSSNSGQTYEQYV.

This chain uses TRBV11-3 with TRBJ2-1; 15 bases fit TRBD2. J was trimmed by 7 bases and V by 4 bases; bases with no gene match: 5. The CDR3 totals 16 residues. The V gene's germline CDR1 is SGHNT and CDR2 YENEEA. CDR3 coding DNA: TGTGCCAGCAGCTCCGGACTAGCGGGGGGGCAGAATGAGCAGTTCTTC. Translation: CASSSGLAGGQNEQFF.

The rearrangement joins TRBV7-6 to TRBJ1-4, with D unresolved. CDR1 and CDR2 (germline): SGHVS, FNYEAQ. Trimming left V 0 bases short and J 1 base short, with 9 bases between. The CDR3 is 16 amino acids. CDR3 loop: CASSLASGITNEKLFF. The CDR3 bases are TGTGCCAGCAGCTTAGCCTCAGGAATAACTAATGAAAAACTGTTTTTT.

The chain employs TRBV9 and TRBJ1-3; D gene unclear. Germline V lookup: CDR1 SGDLS, CDR2 YYNGEE. The V and J ends lost 3 bases and 5 bases respectively, with 15 bases between them. The CDR3 loop spans 15 amino acids. DNA for the CDR3: TGTGCCAGCAGCGCTCGGGAAGTGTCCCGAAACACCATATATTTT. Encoded protein: CASSAREVSRNTIYF.

V and J are TRBV6-5 and TRBJ2-2, with D perhaps TRBD1 (5 bases). Germline CDR1 is MNHEY and CDR2 is SVGAGI. This CDR3 spans 15 amino acids. Trimming cost V 6 bases and J 2 bases, with 13 bases left between them. Written as DNA, the CDR3 is TGTGCCAGCAGACCCAGGGATTTTAACACCGGGGAGCTGTTTTTT. Translating it yields CASRPRDFNTGELFF.

The rearrangement joins TRBV27 to TRBJ2-7; the match to TRBD1 covers 9 bases. The CDR3 runs 14 residues. Germline lookup yields CDR1 MNHEY and CDR2 SMNVEV (reference sequence). Germline trimming cut 4 bases from V and 6 bases from J; bases unmatched to any gene: 7. The CDR3 region has the DNA TGTGCCAGCAGTTCCACCACAGGGGGCATCGAGCAGTACGTC. Translation: CASSSTTGGIEQYV.

The V and J genes are TRBV7-8 and TRBJ2-5; D remains ambiguous. CDR1 SGHVS and CDR2 FQNEAQ come from the germline V gene. V lost 5 bases to trimming and J lost 10 bases, with 11 bases between them. The CDR3 is 11 residues long. DNA of the CDR3: TGTGCCAGCAGCCCCAGCCTAGGCCAGTACTTC. Residues: CASSPSLGQYF.

This clone was counted a few times. The rearrangement joins TRBV3-1 (or the pseudogene TRBV3-2) to TRBJ2-2; 7 bases agree with TRBD2. The CDR3 length is 16 residues. V gave up 4 bases and J gave up 5 bases; unmatched junction bases: 10. The germline V gene has CDR1 LGHDT and CDR2 YNNKEL (reference sequence). The CDR3 loop is CASSPRRLAETGELFF. Here the CDR3 DNA reads TGTGCCAGCAGCCCCCGTCGGCTAGCGGAGACCGGGGAGCTGTTTTTT.